This entry lists 27 T cell receptor beta chains sequenced from one sample in a study of T cell responses to AZD1222 COVID-19 vaccine. Profiling relied on immunoSEQ multiplex PCR, and the TCRdb table lists in-frame clones only, not all of them. Of 25,000 to 35,000 clones listed, around four fifths are singletons. The sample consisted of peripheral blood, taken on day 0 of AZD1222 vaccination. Every receptor here comes from an adult in good health.

By its share, this clone is medium-sized (0.01 to 0.1%). The CDR3 protein is CAWSTGLSIGGYTF. DNA for the CDR3: TGTGCCTGGTCCACAGGGCTATCTATAGGCGGCTACACCTTC. The V call is TRBV30, the J call TRBJ1-2; TRBD1 is a possible D gene (6 bases). The CDR3 contains 14 residues. V was trimmed by 5 bases and J by 8 bases, leaving 21 bases between them. In germline, CDR1 is GTSNPN, CDR2 SVGIG (reference sequence).

The rearrangement joins TRBV7-9 to TRBJ1-5, with D hard to call. The CDR3 length is 16 residues. Germline CDR1 SEHNR, CDR2 FQNEAQ (reference sequence). V was clipped by 1 base and J by 7 bases, with 17 bases between them. CDR3 protein: CASSLGIGGSGQPQHF. CDR3 nucleotides: TGTGCCAGCAGCTTAGGAATTGGAGGGAGCGGGCAGCCCCAGCATTTT.

The rearrangement links TRBV25-1 to TRBJ2-1, with a tentative D call TRBD2 (6 bases). Germline CDR1 reads MGHDK; CDR2 reads SYGVNS. The CDR3 spans 15 residues. The V end lost 7 bases, the J end lost 8 bases, and 21 bases lay between the germline ends. The CDR3 loop reads CASNTEGRSRDEQFF. In DNA, the CDR3 is TGTGCCAGCAACACGGAGGGACGGTCGAGGGATGAGCAGTTCTTC. Filled out from reference TRBV25-1 and TRBJ2-1, the complete variable domain reads EADIYQTPRYLVIGTGKKITLECSQTMGHDKMYWYQQDPGMELHLIHYSYGVNSTEKGDLSSESTVSRIRTEHFPLTLESARPSHTSQYLCASNTEGRSRDEQFFGPGTRLTVL.

The rearrangement links TRBV19 to TRBJ1-2, with D maybe TRBD1 (5 bases). The CDR3 is 14 residues long. V was cut by 7 bases and J by 11 bases, with 23 bases left in between. The V gene's germline CDR1 is LNHDA and CDR2 SQIVND (reference sequence). Written as DNA, the CDR3 is TGTGCCAGTATGTCGGTCGGGCTGTGGGCAGGGTACACCTTC. Its translation is CASMSVGLWAGYTF.

In this sample, this clone turned up a few times. The CDR3 nucleotides are TGTGCCAGTAGTATTAGAGGGGGCTCCTACAATGAGCAGTTCTTC. This gives the protein CASSIRGGSYNEQFF. The chain carries TRBV19 and TRBJ2-1; tentatively, D is TRBD1 (6 bases). V was shortened by 3 bases and J by 0 bases, with 9 bases between the two germline ends. The CDR3 is 15 amino acids. Per the germline V gene, CDR1 is LNHDA and CDR2 is SQIVND (reference sequence).

The chain uses TRBV5-1 and TRBJ2-1; TRBD1 aligns across 7 bases. This CDR3 spans 15 amino acids. Trimming cost V 4 bases and J 0 bases; bases outside gene matches: 4. Germline CDR1 reads SGHRS; CDR2 reads YFSETQ. CDR3 in amino acids: CASSGQVDSYNEQFF. CDR3 nucleotides: TGCGCCAGCAGCGGACAGGTCGACTCCTACAATGAGCAGTTCTTC.

This rearrangement joins TRBV10-3 to TRBJ2-7; D unresolved. The germline V gene encodes CDR1 ENHRY and CDR2 SYGVKD. The CDR3 runs to 13 residues. Trimming removed 0 bases from V and 7 bases from J, with 10 bases in between. The CDR3 sequence is CAISESRAGEQYV. CDR3 nucleotides: TGTGCCATCAGTGAGTCACGGGCCGGGGAGCAGTACGTC.

V is TRBV5-1 and J is TRBJ1-4; D gene unclear. From germline, CDR1 is SGHRS and CDR2 YFSETQ. The CDR3 sequence is 17 residues long. Trimming removed 4 bases from V and 2 bases from J, with 18 bases in between. CDR3 loop: CASSPGRQSSTNEKLFF. In DNA, the CDR3 is TGCGCCAGCAGCCCCGGGCGCCAAAGCAGTACTAATGAAAAACTGTTTTTT.

The V gene is TRBV5-5, the J gene TRBJ1-3; no clear D gene. Germline V gene sequence: CDR1 SGHKS, CDR2 YYEKEE (reference sequence). The CDR3 length is 14 residues. V was pared by 5 bases and J by 0 bases, with 9 bases between. The CDR3 DNA sequence: TGTGCCAGCAGGCGACTTCTCTCTGGAAACACCATATATTTT. Translating it yields CASRRLLSGNTIYF.

The chain couples TRBV7-9 to TRBJ2-7, with D tentatively TRBD2 (6 bases). The CDR3 consists of 16 residues. Per germline, CDR1 SEHNR and CDR2 FQNEAQ (reference sequence). The V end lost 1 base, the J end lost 0 bases, and 13 bases lay between the germline ends. CDR3 DNA: TGTGCCAGCAGCTTAGGACGCGGGAAACTCTCCTACGAGCAGTACGTC. It is translated as CASSLGRGKLSYEQYV.

This CDR3 is CASSASGYEQYV. CDR3 nucleotides: TGTGCCAGCTCCGCTTCGGGCTACGAGCAGTACGTC. The rearrangement joins TRBV18 to TRBJ2-7; unclear D gene. The CDR3 covers 12 residues. Looked up from germline, CDR1 is KGHSH and CDR2 is LQKENI. V was cut by 6 bases and J by 3 bases, with 9 bases left in between.

This rearrangement joins TRBV24-1 to TRBJ2-3; D unresolved. The germline gives CDR1 KGHDR, CDR2 SFDVKD. The V and J ends lost 3 bases and 0 bases respectively, with 21 bases between them. The length of the CDR3 is 19 residues. This chain's CDR3 is CATSDPTTPTSFSTDTQYF. The CDR3 coding sequence is TGTGCCACCAGTGATCCAACTACTCCTACCTCCTTTAGCACAGATACGCAGTATTTT.

The genes are TRBV18 and TRBJ2-7; weak D call: TRBD1 (6 bases). The CDR3 sequence is 15 residues long. With 5 bases removed from V and 3 bases from J, the gap between germline ends came to 17 bases. Looked up from germline, CDR1 is KGHSH and CDR2 is LQKENI. The DNA for the CDR3 is TGTGCCAGCTCATCCCAAGCGGTAGGGGGCTACGAGCAGTACTTC. It codes for CASSSQAVGGYEQYF.

V usage is TRBV4-1 and J usage is TRBJ2-3, with D perhaps matching TRBD1 (5 bases). This CDR3 has 17 residues. Trimming took off 4 bases at V and 7 bases at J, with 24 bases between the two ends. Germline CDR1 reads MGHRA; CDR2 reads YSYEKL. The CDR3 bases are TGCGCCAGCAGCCTTCACCCTCCAGTAGGGGTCACGAATACGCAGTATTTT. This encodes CASSLHPPVGVTNTQYF.

The J gene is TRBJ2-3, the V gene TRBV7-9; 8 bases line up with TRBD2. Germline values: CDR1 SEHNR, CDR2 FQNEAQ (reference sequence). The CDR3 spans 15 residues. The V and J ends lost 3 bases and 2 bases, in that order; junction bases with no gene match: 4. The CDR3 DNA follows: TGTGCCAGCAGCTTCACTAGCGGCACCACAGATACGCAGTATTTT. Amino acids: CASSFTSGTTDTQYF. Looking up the rest from reference TRBV7-9 and TRBJ2-3 gives the full variable domain: DTGVSQNPRHKITKRGQNVTFRCDPISEHNRLYWYRQTLGQGPEFLTYFQNEAQLEKSRLLSDRFSAERPKGSFSTLEIQRTEQGDSAMYLCASSFTSGTTDTQYFGPGTRLTVL.

DNA for the CDR3: TGTGCCAGTAGTGCCGTAGACAGGGGGAAAACTAACTATGGCTACACCTTC. Amino acids: CASSAVDRGKTNYGYTF. The chain employs TRBV19 and TRBJ1-2; 9 bases align to TRBD1. This CDR3 contains 17 residues. Per the germline V gene, CDR1 is LNHDA and CDR2 is SQIVND (reference sequence). J gave up 0 bases and V 5 bases, and 10 bases lay outside the gene matches.

This chain connects TRBV18 to TRBJ2-6; no clear D. Germline CDR1 KGHSH, CDR2 LQKENI. V lost 0 bases and J lost 1, with 1 base in between. This CDR3 is built from 14 residues. The CDR3 DNA reads TGTGCCAGCTCACCACCTTCTGGGGCCAACGTCCTGACTTTC. Translated, it gives CASSPPSGANVLTF.

The V gene is TRBV11-3, the J gene TRBJ1-6; TRBD1 might be the D (6 bases). The V gene's germline CDR1 is SGHNT and CDR2 YENEEA. The V gene lost 0 bases and the J gene lost 0 bases, with 12 bases spanning the gap. This CDR3 contains 18 residues. The CDR3 loop is CASSLDQGGSSYNSPLHF. CDR3 nucleotide sequence: TGTGCCAGCAGCTTAGATCAAGGGGGGAGCTCCTATAATTCACCCCTCCACTTT.

This clone was seen a few times. The chain combines TRBV5-1 with TRBJ1-2; D unresolved. V was pared by 4 bases and J by 4 bases, with 8 bases between. CDR3 size: 12 residues. Germline CDR1 SGHRS, CDR2 YFSETQ. The CDR3 nucleotides read TGCGCCAGCAGCCTCGGGCTCTATGGCTACACCTTC. Translating gives CASSLGLYGYTF.

The chain uses TRBV6-1 and TRBJ1-5, with 9 nucleotides matching TRBD1. Germline V lookup: CDR1 MNHNS, CDR2 SASEGT. There are 15 residues in the CDR3. V was clipped by 2 bases and J by 3 bases; unmatched bases: 2. The chain's CDR3 is CASSENRGLNQPQHF. For the CDR3, the DNA is TGTGCCAGCAGTGAAAACAGGGGGCTCAATCAGCCCCAGCATTTT.

The chain carries TRBV20-1 and TRBJ1-1; maybe TRBD1 (6 bases). V was shortened by 3 bases and J by 4 bases, with 18 bases between the two germline ends. The CDR3 loop spans 15 amino acids. The germline V gene encodes CDR1 DFQATT and CDR2 SNEGSKA (reference sequence). This chain's CDR3 is CSASRGVTSFTEAFF. The CDR3 nucleotides are TGCAGTGCTAGTAGGGGGGTCACATCATTCACTGAAGCTTTCTTT.

Notes on this clone: Relative to the germline gene, one junction end is altered; a read error may explain this. This chain joins TRBV28 and TRBJ2-7; TRBD1 agrees at 10 bases. CDR3 size: 14 residues. The germline V gene encodes CDR1 MDHEN and CDR2 SYDVKM. The chain's CDR3 is CASRTGQGVYGQYF. The CDR3 DNA reads TGTGCCAGCAGAACCGGACAGGGGGTGTACGGGCAGTACTTC.

This clone is medium-sized by share. The V call is TRBV7-6, the J call TRBJ2-1; 7 bases align to TRBD2. V lost 5 bases to trimming and J lost 5 bases; unmatched junction nucleotides: 6. The germline V gene has CDR1 SGHVS and CDR2 FNYEAQ. The length of the CDR3 is 14 residues. The CDR3 sequence: CASSAERGHNEQFF. The DNA for the CDR3 is TGTGCCAGCAGCGCAGAGCGGGGACACAATGAGCAGTTCTTC.

The rearrangement links TRBV19 to TRBJ2-7; D call uncertain. The CDR3 has 14 amino acids. The V gene lost 1 base and the J gene lost 2 bases, with 9 bases spanning the gap. Germline loops: CDR1 LNHDA, CDR2 SQIVND (reference sequence). This chain's CDR3 is CASSIGFGPYEQYF. In DNA, the CDR3 is TGTGCCAGTAGTATAGGTTTCGGACCCTACGAGCAGTACTTC. Looking up the rest from reference TRBV19 and TRBJ2-7 gives the full variable domain: DGGITQSPKYLFRKEGQNVTLSCEQNLNHDAMYWYRQDPGQGLRLIYYSQIVNDFQKGDIAEGYSVSREKKESFPLTVTSAQKNPTAFYLCASSIGFGPYEQYFGPGTRLTVT.

The rearrangement uses TRBV2 and TRBJ2-7; 9 nucleotides align to TRBD1. Unmatched junction bases numbered 4, after V lost 4 bases and J lost 3 bases. The germline V gene has CDR1 SNHLY and CDR2 FYNNEI. CDR3 length equals 14 residues. The chain's CDR3 is CASSGMGQGYEQYF. The CDR3 DNA reads as TGTGCCAGCAGTGGGATGGGACAGGGCTACGAGCAGTACTTC. Filled out from reference TRBV2 and TRBJ2-7, the complete variable domain reads EPEVTQTPSHQVTQMGQEVILRCVPISNHLYFYWYRQILGQKVEFLVSFYNNEISEKSEIFDDQFSVERPDGSNFTLKIRSTKLEDSAMYFCASSGMGQGYEQYFGPGTRLTVT.

J is TRBJ2-7 and V is TRBV11-2; D may correspond to TRBD1 or TRBD2 (5 bases each). V lost 1 base and J lost 5, with 12 bases in between. CDR3 size: 14 residues. CDR1 is SGHAT and CDR2 is FQNNGV in the germline V gene. The CDR3 loop reads CASSLVGVPNEQYF. The CDR3 DNA follows: TGTGCCAGCAGCTTAGTGGGGGTACCCAACGAGCAGTACTTC.

This chain joins TRBV5-1 and TRBJ2-7; the D gene is possibly TRBD1 (6 bases). Germline CDR1 and CDR2: SGHRS and YFSETQ. The CDR3 length is 15 residues. V was trimmed by 3 bases and J by 0 bases, leaving 13 bases between them. CDR3 amino acids: CASSSTGYYSYEQYF. CDR3 DNA sequence: TGCGCCAGCAGCTCCACAGGGTACTACTCCTACGAGCAGTACTTC. The full variable domain, in which reference TRBV5-1 and TRBJ2-7 provide the parts outside the CDR3, is KAGVTQTPRYLIKTRGQQVTLSCSPISGHRSVSWYQQTPGQGLQFLFEYFSETQRNKGNFPGRFSGRQFSNSRSEMNVSTLELGDSALYLCASSSTGYYSYEQYFGPGTRLTVT.